This TCR beta chain stems from a study of OX40 agonist ivuxolimab in advanced cancers. Concerning the study at large: The costimulatory receptor OX40 (CD134) was targeted by ivuxolimab, a fully human IgG2 agonistic monoclonal antibody. Intravenous ivuxolimab was administered to patients every 2 weeks at six dose levels: 0.01, 0.1, 0.3, 1.5, 3 and 10 mg/kg. Of the approximately 54 dose-escalation patients, hepatocellular carcinoma was present in approximately 20, melanoma in roughly 15, renal cell carcinoma in 9 and head and neck cancer in 9. The dose-escalation cohort was roughly 80% male with a mean age of approximately 60 years, ranging from about 20 to 85. Prior anti-PD-1, anti-PD-L1 or anti-CTLA-4 therapy was permitted, and checkpoint inhibitors had been received by less than 45% of dose-escalation patients. Partial responses occurred in three dose-escalation patients: two with cutaneous melanoma and one with hepatocellular carcinoma. Peripheral TCRbeta sequencing was intended to test whether TCR sequence diversity was altered and clonal T-cell expansion was caused by ivuxolimab. The paper covers the monotherapy dose-escalation part of the phase I ivuxolimab trial, which included N of about 50 patients.

With regard to this clone: There is no known antigen for this receptor. The record has no base qualities; no much larger clone is one base away.

Trimming at the junction amounts to 1 base on V and 0 bases on J, and the germline ends lie 12 bases apart. In the germline V gene, CDR1 corresponds to SGDLS and CDR2 to YYNGEE. The CDR3 runs 16 residues from the cysteine to the phenylalanine. Only the CDR3 part of the read is kept: 48 bases, read in frame from the first base. Points the paper makes about the study in general: At doses from 0.1 to 3.0 mg/kg, clonal expansion was seen in both CD4+ and CD8+ blood T cells between baseline and week 6. After ivuxolimab, CD8+ T cells had more expanded clones than CD4+ T cells on average. The antigen specificity of the peripheral T cells that underwent clonal expansion was not determined. Low levels of normalized T-cell clonal expansion were also seen in some patients who did not respond. Partial responders in the 0.1-3.0 mg/kg groups had among the lowest normalized peripheral clonal expansion, especially among CD8+ T cells.

The trial excluded patients who had a history of autoimmune disease or were on systemic immunosuppression. Peripheral blood for TCR sequencing was drawn from every dose cohort at baseline, at cycle 4 day 1 and at cycle 7 day 1. Samples came from an open-label, multicenter, first-in-human phase I dose-escalation trial of ivuxolimab. Adults with locally advanced or metastatic head and neck squamous cell, hepatocellular, melanoma or renal cell carcinoma were enrolled in the trial. Before TCR sequencing, CD4+ T cells and CD8+ T cells were sorted from peripheral blood as separate populations. Genomic DNA was extracted from sorted cells for sequencing of the TCRbeta CDR3 region. TCRbeta CDR3 regions were sequenced using the immunoSEQ Assay. Not all clones reach the TCRdb copy of this immuneACCESS table, which keeps in-frame sequences only. Checked studies attribute under half of the gap to unresolved V genes and leave the rest unexplained. The sample data list over 55,000 clones, and around 89% of these were observed just once. The top ten hold approximately 11% of the sample.

The sequencing used CD4+ or CD8+ T cells sorted from blood, collected in a trial of the OX40 agonist ivuxolimab. The chain couples TRBV9 to TRBJ2-3; TRBD2 is perhaps the D gene, given 7 matching bases. The sequence was collected from an adult with an advanced solid tumor such as melanoma, head and neck, liver or kidney cancer. At the DNA level, the sequence is TGTGCCAGCAGCGTAAGTCGGGGGGCTAGCACAGATACGCAGTATTTT. Its protein reads: CASSVSRGASTDTQYF. Extended through the reference TRBV9 and TRBJ2-3 proteins, this CDR3 yields the full variable domain: DSGVTQTPKHLITATGQRVTLRCSPRSGDLSVYWYQQSLDQGLQFLIQYYNGEERAKGNILERFSAQQFPDLHSELNLSSLELGDSALYFCASSVSRGASTDTQYFGPGTRLTVL.